A single sample gave rise to the 9 T cell receptor beta chains below, sequenced in a study of blood T cell repertoires in COVID-19 (dated by TCRdb to 2020 to 2021). The library came from the immunoSEQ multiplex PCR assay. Held by TCRdb, this immuneACCESS table contains in-frame sequences only and omits some clones. Under half of the omission traces to an unresolved V gene where checked; the cause of the rest is unknown. This sample gives about 200,000 clones in total; roughly 90% of them show up just once. The leading ten clones occupy 1.5% to 2% of the sample. Sequencing used peripheral blood. The receptor source for this set is a young man with active or convalescent COVID-19.

The chain carries TRBV7-3 and TRBJ2-1, with D perhaps matching TRBD2 (5 bases). Trimming pared 4 bases from V and 9 bases from J, leaving 10 bases between. The germline gives CDR1 SGHTA, CDR2 FQGTGA. This CDR3 has 12 amino acids. This CDR3 is CASSSREGEQFF. CDR3 in DNA: TGTGCCAGCAGCTCCAGAGAGGGTGAGCAGTTCTTC.

The chain uses TRBV11-2 and TRBJ1-6; the D is unclear. CDR1 is SGHAT and CDR2 is FQNNGV in the germline V gene. The CDR3 is made up of 15 amino acids. The V gene lost 5 bases and the J gene lost 13 bases, with 21 bases spanning the gap. CDR3 DNA: TGTGCCAGCAGCCTGCAAAGCGGTGATATTTCTCCCCTCCACTTT. Amino acids: CASSLQSGDISPLHF. The full variable domain, with the rest looked up from reference TRBV11-2 and TRBJ1-6, is EAGVAQSPRYKIIEKRQSVAFWCNPISGHATLYWYQQILGQGPKLLIQFQNNGVVDDSQLPKDRFSAERLKGVDSTLKIQPAKLEDSAVYLCASSLQSGDISPLHFGNGTRLTVT.

This sequence joins TRBV4-1 and TRBJ2-2, with 10 nucleotides matching TRBD2. The CDR3 sequence is 15 residues long. The V gene end was trimmed by 4 bases and the J gene end by 1 base; junction bases not matched to a gene: 0. Germline V gene data show CDR1 as MGHRA and CDR2 as YSYEKL. DNA of the CDR3: TGCGCCAGCAGCCGACTAGCGGGGAACACCGGGGAGCTGTTTTTT. Protein: CASSRLAGNTGELFF.

The gene calls are TRBV5-1 and TRBJ2-7; TRBD1 aligns across 8 bases. The J segment lost 4 bases and the V segment lost 3 bases, leaving 6 bases of the junction unmatched. This CDR3 has 14 amino acids. Germline lookup yields CDR1 SGHRS and CDR2 YFSETQ. The CDR3 coding sequence is TGCGCCAGCAGCTCCGGGACAGGTTTATACGAGCAGTACTTC. This gives the protein CASSSGTGLYEQYF. The entire variable domain, with the rest obtained from reference TRBV5-1 and TRBJ2-7, is as follows: KAGVTQTPRYLIKTRGQQVTLSCSPISGHRSVSWYQQTPGQGLQFLFEYFSETQRNKGNFPGRFSGRQFSNSRSEMNVSTLELGDSALYLCASSSGTGLYEQYFGPGTRLTVT.

The rearrangement links TRBV2 to TRBJ1-6; 7 bases fit TRBD1. The V segment lost 4 bases and the J segment 0 bases; nucleotides outside the gene matches: 0. Per the germline V gene, CDR1 is SNHLY and CDR2 is FYNNEI. This CDR3 spans 15 amino acids. As DNA, the CDR3 is TGTGCCAGCAGTGGGGACAGCTCCTATAATTCACCCCTCCACTTT. As protein: CASSGDSSYNSPLHF.

This clone was seen only once. The chain recombines TRBV30 with TRBJ2-2; possibly TRBD1 for D (5 bases). The CDR3 totals 14 residues. The V end lost 5 bases, the J end lost 0 bases, and 10 bases lay between the germline ends. The V gene's germline CDR1 is GTSNPN and CDR2 SVGIG (reference sequence). CDR3 DNA: TGTGCCTGGGCCTGGGGCCCGAACACCGGGGAGCTGTTTTTT. This codes for CAWAWGPNTGELFF.

This clone turned up a few times. V is TRBV19 and J is TRBJ1-2; the D is unclear. Between the trimmed V and J ends, which lost 3 bases and 1 base, there was a span of 6 bases. The CDR3 spans 13 residues. CDR1 and CDR2 from the germline V gene are LNHDA and SQIVND (reference sequence). The CDR3 nucleotides read TGTGCCAGTAGTATTGTCCTTAACTATGGCTACACCTTC. This sequence encodes CASSIVLNYGYTF.

About this clone itself: The same CDR3 can be traced to other DNA sequences in this sample. V is TRBV2 and J is TRBJ2-7, with D perhaps TRBD1 (6 bases). V was shortened by 1 base and J by 2 bases, with 9 bases between the two germline ends. Looked up from germline, CDR1 is SNHLY and CDR2 is FYNNEI. This CDR3 contains 14 residues. CDR3 region: CASSEGRGAYEQYF. The CDR3 coding sequence is TGTGCCAGCAGTGAAGGCAGGGGAGCCTACGAGCAGTACTTC.

V is TRBV6-1 and J is TRBJ2-1, with 12 nucleotides matching TRBD2. The length of the CDR3 is 16 residues. J was trimmed by 9 bases and V by 2 bases; bases with no gene match: 8. Germline V gene sequence: CDR1 MNHNS, CDR2 SASEGT. The CDR3 here is CASSEWPSGRAGEQFF. CDR3 DNA: TGTGCCAGCAGTGAATGGCCTAGCGGGAGGGCTGGTGAGCAGTTCTTC.